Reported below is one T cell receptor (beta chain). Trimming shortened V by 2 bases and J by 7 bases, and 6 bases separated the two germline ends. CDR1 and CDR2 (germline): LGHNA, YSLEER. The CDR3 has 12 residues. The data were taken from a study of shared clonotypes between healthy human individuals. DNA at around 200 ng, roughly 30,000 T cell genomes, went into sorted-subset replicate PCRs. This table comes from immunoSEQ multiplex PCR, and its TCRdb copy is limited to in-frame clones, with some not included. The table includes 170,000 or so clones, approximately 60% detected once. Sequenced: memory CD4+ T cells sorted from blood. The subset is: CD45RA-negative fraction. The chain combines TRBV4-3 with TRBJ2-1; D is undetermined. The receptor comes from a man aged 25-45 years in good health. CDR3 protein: CASSQTSNEQFF. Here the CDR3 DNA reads TGCGCCAGCAGCCAAACTTCTAATGAGCAGTTCTTC.